The clone carrying this T cell receptor beta chain was picked up one time. This sample is part of a study of Ad26.COV2.S vaccination and SARS-CoV-2 variants. Sequencing was performed with immunoSEQ multiplex PCR; in TCRdb, only in-frame clones are kept and a portion is missing. Of some 250,000 clones in the sample, 85% to 90% were seen once. The treatment: around 19 received Ad26.COV2.S at low or high dose, single or two shots; several received placebo; per-sample allocation not given. Sample collection was performed on day 63 after the first vaccine or placebo injection. An adult donor aged 18-55 years was enrolled in Boston. An Ad26 vector was used to express Wuhan-strain SARS-CoV-2 spike as the vaccine. The V end was cut by 8 bases, the J end by 4 bases, with 8 bases between. The CDR3 covers 11 residues. The germline CDR1 and CDR2 sequences are MDHEN and SYDVKM.

The input for sequencing was peripheral blood, taken in a trial of Ad26.COV2.S vaccine versus placebo. The receptor was isolated from a person aged 18-60 years who received the Ad26.COV2.S COVID-19 vaccine or a placebo. V is TRBV28 and J is TRBJ1-2, with D uncertain. CDR3 nucleotide sequence: TGTGCCAGCGGGGTTGGCTATGGCTACACCTTC. It is translated as CASGVGYGYTF.